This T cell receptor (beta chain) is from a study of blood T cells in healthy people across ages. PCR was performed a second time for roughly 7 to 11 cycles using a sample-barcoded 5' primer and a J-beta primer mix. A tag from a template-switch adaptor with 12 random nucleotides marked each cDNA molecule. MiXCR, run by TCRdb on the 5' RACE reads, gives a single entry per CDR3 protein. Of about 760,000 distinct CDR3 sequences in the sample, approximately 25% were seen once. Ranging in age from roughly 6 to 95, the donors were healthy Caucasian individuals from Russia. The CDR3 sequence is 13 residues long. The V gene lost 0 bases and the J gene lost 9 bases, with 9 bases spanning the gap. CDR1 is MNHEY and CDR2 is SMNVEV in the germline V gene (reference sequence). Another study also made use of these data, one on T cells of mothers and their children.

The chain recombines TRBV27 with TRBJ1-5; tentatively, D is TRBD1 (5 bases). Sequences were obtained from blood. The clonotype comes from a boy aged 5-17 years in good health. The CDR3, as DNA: TGTGCCAGCAGTTTATCATCTAGGGGGCCCCAGCATTTT. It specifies CASSLSSRGPQHF.